This T cell receptor beta chain was sequenced during a study of cytomegalovirus exposure and HLA in healthy donors. Broader study findings: The study labeled 180 or so TCR beta chains cytomegalovirus-associated. Differences between HLA loci emerged in a later analysis of TCR association rates, with DRB1 most and HLA-C fewest. In an earlier analysis, productive rearrangement rates for most beta V segments clustered near 87% or 30%. Indistinguishability led to the exclusion of some V segments, TRBV6-2 and TRBV6-3 included.

On this clone itself: Its antigen is not known.

V was pared by 2 bases and J by 6 bases, with 15 bases between. Germline V gives CDR1 SGDLS, CDR2 YYNGEE. The CDR3 is made up of 15 amino acids. This PCR relied on a set of 60 Vbeta primers and 13 Jbeta primers. Data came from immunoSEQ multiplex PCR; TCRdb stores just in-frame clones and leaves some out. The sample shows around 150,000 clones, roughly 80% of them seen only once. This receptor was obtained from a woman aged 45-59 years in good health and CMV-seronegative. The sequencing sample was made of PBMCs. This chain connects TRBV9 to TRBJ1-5; tentatively, D is TRBD1 (5 bases). The CDR3 DNA sequence: TGTGCCAGCAGCGTTACGGGGGACCAAGGTCAGCCCCAGCATTTT. It specifies CASSVTGDQGQPQHF.